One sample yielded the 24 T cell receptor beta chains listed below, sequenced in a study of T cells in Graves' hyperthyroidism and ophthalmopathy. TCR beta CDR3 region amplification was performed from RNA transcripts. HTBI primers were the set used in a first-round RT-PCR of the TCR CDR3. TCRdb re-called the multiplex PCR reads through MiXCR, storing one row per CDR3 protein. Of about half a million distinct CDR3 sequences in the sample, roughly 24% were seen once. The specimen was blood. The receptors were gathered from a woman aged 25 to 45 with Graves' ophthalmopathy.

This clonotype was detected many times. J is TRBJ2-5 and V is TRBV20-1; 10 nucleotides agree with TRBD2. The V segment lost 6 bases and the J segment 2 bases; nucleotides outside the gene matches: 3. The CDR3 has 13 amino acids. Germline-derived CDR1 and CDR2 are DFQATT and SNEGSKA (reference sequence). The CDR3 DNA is TGCAGTGCGAAGACTAGCGGGCAAGAGACCCAGTACTTC. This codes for CSAKTSGQETQYF.

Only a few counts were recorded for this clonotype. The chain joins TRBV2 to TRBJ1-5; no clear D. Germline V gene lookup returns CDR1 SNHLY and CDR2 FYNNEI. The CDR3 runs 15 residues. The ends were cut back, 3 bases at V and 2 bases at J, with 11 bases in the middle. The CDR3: CASSDGKGGNQPQHF. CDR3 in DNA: TGTGCCAGCAGTGACGGTAAGGGAGGCAATCAGCCCCAGCATTTT.

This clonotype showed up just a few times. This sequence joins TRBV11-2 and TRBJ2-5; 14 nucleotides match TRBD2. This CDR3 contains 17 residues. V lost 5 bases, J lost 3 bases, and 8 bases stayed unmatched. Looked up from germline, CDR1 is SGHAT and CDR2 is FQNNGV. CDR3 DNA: TGTGCCAGCAGCAGAACTCCGGGACTAGCGGGGGAAGAGACCCAGTACTTC. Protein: CASSRTPGLAGEETQYF.

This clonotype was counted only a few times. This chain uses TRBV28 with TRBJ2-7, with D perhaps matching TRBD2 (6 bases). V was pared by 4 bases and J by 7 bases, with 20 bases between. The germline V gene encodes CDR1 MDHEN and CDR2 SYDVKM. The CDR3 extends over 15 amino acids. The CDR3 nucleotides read TGTGCCAGCAGTTCGCAGGGTAGCGGAGAAGAAGAGCAGTACTTC. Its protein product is CASSSQGSGEEEQYF.

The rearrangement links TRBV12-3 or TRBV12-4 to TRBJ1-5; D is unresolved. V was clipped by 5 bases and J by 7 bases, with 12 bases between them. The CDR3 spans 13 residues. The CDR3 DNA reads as TGTGCCAGCAGTGTTGCGGTAGGACAGCCCCAGCATTTT. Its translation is CASSVAVGQPQHF.

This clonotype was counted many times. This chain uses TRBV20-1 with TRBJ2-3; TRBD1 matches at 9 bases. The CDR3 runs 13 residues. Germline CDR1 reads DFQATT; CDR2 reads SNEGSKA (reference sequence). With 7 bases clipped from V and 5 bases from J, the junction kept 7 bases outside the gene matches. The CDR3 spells CSGEQGAVDTQYF. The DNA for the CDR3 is TGCAGTGGCGAACAGGGGGCTGTAGATACGCAGTATTTT.

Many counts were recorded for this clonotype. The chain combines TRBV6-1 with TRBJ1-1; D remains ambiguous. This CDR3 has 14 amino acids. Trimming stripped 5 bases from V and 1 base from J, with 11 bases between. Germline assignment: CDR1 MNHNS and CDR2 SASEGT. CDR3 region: CASSKGLRNTEAFF. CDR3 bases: TGTGCCAGCAGTAAGGGCTTGAGGAACACTGAAGCTTTCTTT.

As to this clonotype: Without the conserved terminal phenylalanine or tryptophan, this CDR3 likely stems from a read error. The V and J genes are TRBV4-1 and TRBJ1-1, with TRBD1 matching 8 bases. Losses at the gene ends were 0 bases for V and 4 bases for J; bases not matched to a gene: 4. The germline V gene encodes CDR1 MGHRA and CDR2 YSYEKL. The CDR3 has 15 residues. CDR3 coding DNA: TGCGCCAGCAGCCAAGACGGCAGGGGGCTCACTGAAGCTTTCTAT. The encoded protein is CASSQDGRGLTEAFY.

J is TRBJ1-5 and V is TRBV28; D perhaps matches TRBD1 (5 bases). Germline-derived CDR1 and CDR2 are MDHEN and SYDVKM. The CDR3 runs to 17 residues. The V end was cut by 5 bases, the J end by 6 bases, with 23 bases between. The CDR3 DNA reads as TGTGCCAGCAGTCCCACGGCGGGGGTCCGCAGTTTTCAGCCCCAGCATTTT. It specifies CASSPTAGVRSFQPQHF.

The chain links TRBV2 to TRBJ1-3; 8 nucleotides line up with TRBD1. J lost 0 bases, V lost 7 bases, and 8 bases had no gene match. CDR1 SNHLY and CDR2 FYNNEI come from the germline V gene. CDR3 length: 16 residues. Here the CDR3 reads CASTPQGVSSGNTIYF. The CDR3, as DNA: TGTGCCAGCACCCCACAGGGGGTCTCCTCTGGAAACACCATATATTTT.

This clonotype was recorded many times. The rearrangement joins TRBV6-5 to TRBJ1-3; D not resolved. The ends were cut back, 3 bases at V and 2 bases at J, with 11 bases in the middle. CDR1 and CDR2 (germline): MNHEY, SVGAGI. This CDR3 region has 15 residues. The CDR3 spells CASSYSRGTGNTIYF. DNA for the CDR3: TGTGCCAGCAGTTATTCGAGAGGGACTGGAAACACCATATATTTT.

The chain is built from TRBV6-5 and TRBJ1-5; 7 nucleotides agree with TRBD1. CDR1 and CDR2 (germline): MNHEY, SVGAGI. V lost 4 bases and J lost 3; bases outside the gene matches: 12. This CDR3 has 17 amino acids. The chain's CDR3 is CASSSRQGQPDNQPQHF. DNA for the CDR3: TGTGCCAGCAGTTCCCGGCAGGGACAGCCAGACAATCAGCCCCAGCATTTT.

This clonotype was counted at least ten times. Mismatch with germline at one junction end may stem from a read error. The CDR3 region has the DNA TGTGCCACCAGTCGGGGGGGCGACGGGGAGCTGTTTTTT. This codes for CATSRGGDGELFF. This rearrangement joins TRBV6-1 to TRBJ2-2; TRBD2 matches 8 bases. The CDR3 totals 13 residues. Germline V gene lookup returns CDR1 MNHNS and CDR2 SASEGT.

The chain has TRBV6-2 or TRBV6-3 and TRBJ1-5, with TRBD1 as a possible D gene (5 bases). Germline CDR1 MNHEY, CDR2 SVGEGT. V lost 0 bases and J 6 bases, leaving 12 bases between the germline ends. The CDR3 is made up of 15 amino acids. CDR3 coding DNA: TGTGCCAGCAGTTACTCCTCGGGGGTTGGTCAGCCCCAGCATTTT. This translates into CASSYSSGVGQPQHF.

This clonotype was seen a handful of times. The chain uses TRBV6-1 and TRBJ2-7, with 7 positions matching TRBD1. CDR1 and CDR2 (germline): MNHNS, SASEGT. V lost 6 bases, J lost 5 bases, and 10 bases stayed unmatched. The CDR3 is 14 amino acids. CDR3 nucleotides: TGTGCCAGCAGGTCGACAGGGAATCTCGACGAGCAGTACTTC. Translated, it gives CASRSTGNLDEQYF.

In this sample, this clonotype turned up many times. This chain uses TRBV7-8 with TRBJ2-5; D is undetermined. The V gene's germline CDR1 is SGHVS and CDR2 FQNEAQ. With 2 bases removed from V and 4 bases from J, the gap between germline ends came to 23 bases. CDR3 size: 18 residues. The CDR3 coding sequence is TGTGCCAGCAGCTTAAGACCCGTAGGCCCCCGATTCGGAGAGACCCAGTACTTC. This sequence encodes CASSLRPVGPRFGETQYF.

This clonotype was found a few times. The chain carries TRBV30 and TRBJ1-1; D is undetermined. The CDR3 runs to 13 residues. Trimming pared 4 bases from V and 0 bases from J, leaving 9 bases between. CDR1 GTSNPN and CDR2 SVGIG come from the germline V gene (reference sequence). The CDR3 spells CAWTEAMNTEAFF. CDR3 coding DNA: TGTGCCTGGACCGAGGCGATGAACACTGAAGCTTTCTTT.

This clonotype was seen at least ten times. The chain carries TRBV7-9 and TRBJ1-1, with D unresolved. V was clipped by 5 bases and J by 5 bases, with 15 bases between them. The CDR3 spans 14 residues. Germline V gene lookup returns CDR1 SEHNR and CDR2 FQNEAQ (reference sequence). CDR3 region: CASSPGWQSTEAFF. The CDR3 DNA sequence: TGTGCCAGCAGCCCCGGGTGGCAGTCTACTGAAGCTTTCTTT.

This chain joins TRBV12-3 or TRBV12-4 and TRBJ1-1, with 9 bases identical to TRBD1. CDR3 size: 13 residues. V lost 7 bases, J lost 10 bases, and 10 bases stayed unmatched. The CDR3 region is CASTQTGGGSAFF. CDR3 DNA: TGTGCCAGCACCCAGACAGGGGGAGGCTCAGCTTTCTTT.

The CDR3 nucleotides read TGTGCCAGCAGCTTCCTGACAGGCAGAGCTAACTATGGCTACACCTTC. As protein: CASSFLTGRANYGYTF. The chain has TRBV11-1 and TRBJ1-2; TRBD1 is a possible D gene (6 bases). The CDR3 runs 16 residues. Germline V gives CDR1 SGHAT, CDR2 FQDESV (reference sequence). Between the trimmed V and J ends, which lost 3 bases and 0 bases, there was a span of 14 bases.

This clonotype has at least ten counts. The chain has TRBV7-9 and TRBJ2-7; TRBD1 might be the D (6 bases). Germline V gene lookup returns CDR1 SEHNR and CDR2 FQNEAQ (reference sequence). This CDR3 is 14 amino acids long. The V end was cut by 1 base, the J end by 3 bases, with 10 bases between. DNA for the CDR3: TGTGCCAGCAGCTTAGGGGGACAAATCTACGAGCAGTACTTC. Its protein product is CASSLGGQIYEQYF.

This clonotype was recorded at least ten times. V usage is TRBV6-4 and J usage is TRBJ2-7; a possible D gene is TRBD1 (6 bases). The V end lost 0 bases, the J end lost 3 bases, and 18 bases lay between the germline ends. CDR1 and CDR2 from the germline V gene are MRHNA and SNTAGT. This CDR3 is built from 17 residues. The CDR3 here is CASSDSNWGTLFYEQYF. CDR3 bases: TGTGCCAGCAGTGACTCGAATTGGGGGACACTTTTCTACGAGCAGTACTTC.

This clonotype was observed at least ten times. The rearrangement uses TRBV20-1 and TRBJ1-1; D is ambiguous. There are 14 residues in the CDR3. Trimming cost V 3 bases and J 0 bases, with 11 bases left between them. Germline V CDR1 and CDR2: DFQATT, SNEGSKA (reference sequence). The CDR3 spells CSASYGLMNTEAFF. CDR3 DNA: TGCAGTGCTAGCTATGGGCTCATGAACACTGAAGCTTTCTTT.

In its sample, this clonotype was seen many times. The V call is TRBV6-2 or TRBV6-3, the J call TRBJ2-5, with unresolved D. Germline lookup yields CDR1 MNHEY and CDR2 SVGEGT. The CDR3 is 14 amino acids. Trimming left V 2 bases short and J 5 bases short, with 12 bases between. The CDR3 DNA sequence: TGTGCCAGCAGTTACGGAAACGATGGGGAGACCCAGTACTTC. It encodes CASSYGNDGETQYF.